This T cell receptor beta chain was recovered during a study of esophageal squamous cell carcinoma under preoperative chemotherapy. Study findings and constraints: Post-treatment tumor-infiltrating lymphocytes appeared partly derived from peripheral T cells migrating into the tumor. Paclitaxel-nedaplatin therapy caused immediate, substantial clonotype frequency changes.

This clonotype was seen at least ten times. Its specificity is not known. Time point here: after preoperative PTX-NDP chemotherapy. TCRdb processed the PCR reads anew with MiXCR; each CDR3 protein has one entry. This table has roughly 30,000 distinct CDR3 sequences, around 50% appearing once. In germline, CDR1 is SGHAT, CDR2 FQNNGV. V shed 4 bases and J 6 bases; nucleotides not matched to a gene: 4. The CDR3 runs to 16 residues. This sequence joins TRBV11-2 and TRBJ2-3; 16 nucleotides line up with TRBD2. This sample was gathered from a patient given preoperative chemotherapy. This receptor was taken from a human donor with esophageal squamous cell carcinoma. The donor label of this sample is uncertain. This CDR3 is CASSSGLAGGLDTQYF. CDR3 coding DNA: TGTGCCAGCAGCTCGGGACTAGCGGGGGGGTTGGATACGCAGTATTTT.